The text below deals with one TCR beta chain. The data stem from a study of blood T cell repertoires in COVID-19. Study as a whole: PBMCs, B-cell-depleted T cells, or T cells were the source of the cDNA or gDNA that made up the material.

Repertoires were generated with immunoSEQ multiplex PCR, while TCRdb's copy carries only in-frame clones and drops some. The profile shows around 87,000 clones, under 90% of them singletons. Germline CDR1 reads SGDLS; CDR2 reads YYNGEE. This CDR3 is 16 amino acids long. Trimming at V came to 0 bases and at J to 4 bases, leaving 8 bases not matched to a gene. Sequences were obtained from peripheral blood. The clonotype was recovered from a human donor with active COVID-19. The donor label of this sample is uncertain. The chain joins TRBV9 to TRBJ1-2, with 8 bases matching TRBD1. DNA of the CDR3: TGTGCCAGCAGCGTAGCGGGGCAGGGGGCTAGCTATGGCTACACCTTC. This encodes CASSVAGQGASYGYTF.